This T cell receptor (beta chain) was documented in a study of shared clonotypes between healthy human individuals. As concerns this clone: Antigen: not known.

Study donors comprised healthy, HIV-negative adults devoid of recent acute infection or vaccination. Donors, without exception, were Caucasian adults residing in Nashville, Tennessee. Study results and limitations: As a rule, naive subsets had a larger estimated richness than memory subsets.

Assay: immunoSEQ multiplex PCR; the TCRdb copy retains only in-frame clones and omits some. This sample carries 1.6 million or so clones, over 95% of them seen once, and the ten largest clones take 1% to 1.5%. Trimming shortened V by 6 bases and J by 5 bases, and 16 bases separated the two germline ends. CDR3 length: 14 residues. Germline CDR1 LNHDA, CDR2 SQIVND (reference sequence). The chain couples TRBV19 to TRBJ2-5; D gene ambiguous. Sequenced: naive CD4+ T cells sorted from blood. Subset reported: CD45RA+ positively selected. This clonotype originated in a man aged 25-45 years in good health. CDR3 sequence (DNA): TGTGCCAGTAGCGCCGGACGTGCCGGGGAGACCCAGTACTTC. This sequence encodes CASSAGRAGETQYF.